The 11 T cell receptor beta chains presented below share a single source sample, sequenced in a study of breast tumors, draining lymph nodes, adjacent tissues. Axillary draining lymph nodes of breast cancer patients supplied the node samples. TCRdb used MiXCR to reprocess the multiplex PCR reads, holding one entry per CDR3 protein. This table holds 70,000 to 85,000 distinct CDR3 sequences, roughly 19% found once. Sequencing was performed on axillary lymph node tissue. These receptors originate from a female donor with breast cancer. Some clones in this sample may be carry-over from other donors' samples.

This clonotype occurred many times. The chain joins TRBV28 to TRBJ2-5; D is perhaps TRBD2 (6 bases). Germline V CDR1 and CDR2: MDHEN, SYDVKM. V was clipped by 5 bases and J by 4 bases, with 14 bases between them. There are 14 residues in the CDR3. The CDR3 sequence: CASSTSSEGETQYF. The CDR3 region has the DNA TGTGCCAGCAGTACCTCTAGCGAAGGAGAGACCCAGTACTTC.

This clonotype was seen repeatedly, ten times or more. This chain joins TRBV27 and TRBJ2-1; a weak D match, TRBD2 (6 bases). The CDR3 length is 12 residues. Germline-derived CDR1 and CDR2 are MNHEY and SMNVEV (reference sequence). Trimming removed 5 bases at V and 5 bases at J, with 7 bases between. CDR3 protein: CASSRGNNEQFF. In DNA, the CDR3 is TGTGCCAGCAGTCGGGGGAACAATGAGCAGTTCTTC.

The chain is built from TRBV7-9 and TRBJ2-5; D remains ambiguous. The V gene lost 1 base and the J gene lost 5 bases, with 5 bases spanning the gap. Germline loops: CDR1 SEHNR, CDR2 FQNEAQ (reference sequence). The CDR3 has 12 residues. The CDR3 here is CASSLGSETQYF. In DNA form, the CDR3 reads TGTGCCAGCAGCTTAGGTTCGGAGACCCAGTACTTC.

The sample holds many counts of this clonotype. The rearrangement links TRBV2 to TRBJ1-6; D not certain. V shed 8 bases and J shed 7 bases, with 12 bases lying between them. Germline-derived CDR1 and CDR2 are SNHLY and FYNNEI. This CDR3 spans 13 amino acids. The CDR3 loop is CASQTGLNSPLHF. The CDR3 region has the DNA TGTGCCAGCCAGACGGGGTTGAATTCACCCCTCCACTTT.

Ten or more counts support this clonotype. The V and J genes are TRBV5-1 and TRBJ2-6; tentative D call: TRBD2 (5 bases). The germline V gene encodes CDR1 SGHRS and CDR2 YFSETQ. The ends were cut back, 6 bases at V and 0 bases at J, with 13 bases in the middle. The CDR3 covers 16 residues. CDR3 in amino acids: CASTRTESSGANVLTF. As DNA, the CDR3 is TGCGCCAGCACCCGGACTGAAAGCTCTGGGGCCAACGTCCTGACTTTC.

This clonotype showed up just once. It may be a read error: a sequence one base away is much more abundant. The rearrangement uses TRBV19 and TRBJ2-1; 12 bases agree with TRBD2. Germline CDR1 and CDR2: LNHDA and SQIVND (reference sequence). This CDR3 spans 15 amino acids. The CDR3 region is CASSILAGGSNEQLF. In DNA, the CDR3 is TGTGCCAGTAGTATACTAGCGGGAGGGAGCAATGAGCAGCTCTTC.

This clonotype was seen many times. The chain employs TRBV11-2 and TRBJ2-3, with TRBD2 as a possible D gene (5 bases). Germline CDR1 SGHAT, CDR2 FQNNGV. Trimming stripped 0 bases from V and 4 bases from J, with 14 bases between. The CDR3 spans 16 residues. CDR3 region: CASSLDSSGWADTQYF. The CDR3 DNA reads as TGTGCCAGCAGCTTAGATTCGTCGGGATGGGCAGATACGCAGTATTTT.

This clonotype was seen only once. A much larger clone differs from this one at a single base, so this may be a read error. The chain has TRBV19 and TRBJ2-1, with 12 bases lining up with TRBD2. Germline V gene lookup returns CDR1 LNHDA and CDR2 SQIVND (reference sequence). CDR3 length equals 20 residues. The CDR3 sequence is CASSPNLLAGGLYSYNEQLF. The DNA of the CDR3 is TGTGCCAGTAGCCCAAACCTACTAGCGGGAGGACTATACTCCTACAATGAGCAGCTCTTC.

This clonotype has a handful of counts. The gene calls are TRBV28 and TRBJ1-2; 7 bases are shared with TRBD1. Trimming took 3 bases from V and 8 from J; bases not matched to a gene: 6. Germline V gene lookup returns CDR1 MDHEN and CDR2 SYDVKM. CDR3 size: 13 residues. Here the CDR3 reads CASSFEGAKGYTF. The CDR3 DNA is TGTGCCAGCAGTTTTGAGGGGGCGAAGGGCTACACCTTC.

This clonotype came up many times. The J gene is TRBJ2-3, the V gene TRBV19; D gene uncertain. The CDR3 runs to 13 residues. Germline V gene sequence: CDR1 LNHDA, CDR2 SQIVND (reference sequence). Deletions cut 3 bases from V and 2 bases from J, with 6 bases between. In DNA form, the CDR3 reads TGTGCCAGTAGTATGATGATCACAGATACGCAGTATTTT. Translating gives CASSMMITDTQYF.

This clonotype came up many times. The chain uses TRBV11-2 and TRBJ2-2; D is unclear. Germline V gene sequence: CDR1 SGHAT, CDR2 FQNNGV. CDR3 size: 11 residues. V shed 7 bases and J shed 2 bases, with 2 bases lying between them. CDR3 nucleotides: TGTGCCAGCACTAACACCGGGGAGCTGTTTTTT. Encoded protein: CASTNTGELFF.